Sequencing of this TCR beta chain was carried out in a study of T cells in Graves' hyperthyroidism and ophthalmopathy. RNA transcripts were the template for amplifying TCR beta CDR3 regions. HTBI primers were used for first-round RT-PCR of the TCR CDR3. TCRdb called the multiplex PCR reads again in MiXCR, with one record for every CDR3 protein. The sample carries about 420,000 distinct CDR3 sequences, roughly an eighth recorded once. Study-level results: The model's output predicted ophthalmopathy at a median of 6.5 months prior to onset. From stable hyperthyroidism, ophthalmopathy was set apart by a 13 V-J model.

For this clonotype: Antigen: not known.

This clonotype was obtained from a woman between 18 and 29 years old with Graves' hyperthyroidism. The sample comprised blood.

The CDR3 protein is CATRDMNTEAFF. CDR3 bases: TGTGCCACCCGAGACATGAACACTGAAGCTTTCTTT. The chain links TRBV10-3 to TRBJ1-1; D uncertain. The V gene lost 10 bases and the J gene lost 0 bases, with 9 bases spanning the gap. This CDR3 has 12 residues. Germline V gene data show CDR1 as ENHRY and CDR2 as SYGVKD.